This is a list of T cell receptor beta chains from one sample in a study of control samples from healthy donors and cancer patients. TCRdb's table, derived via immunoSEQ multiplex PCR, lists solely in-frame clones and lacks some. The sample yields some 100,000 clones, approximately 90% seen once. Source material: blood. All receptors come from a woman in her forties or fifties in good health. The CDR3 runs from the conserved cysteine through the conserved F or W. Fields, in order: clone size, V gene, D gene, J gene, CDR3 DNA, CDR3 protein. D genes are given only for firm matches. Where a row states a size, it is once, few, many or the class of an expanded clone; other rows omit it.

clone_size: NA
v_call: TRBV27
d_call: NA
j_call: TRBJ2-1
cdr3_nt: TGTGCCAGCAGTCCTGCCATGCCGGCAGCCAGCTCCTACAATGAGCAGTTCTTC
cdr3_aa: CASSPAMPAASSYNEQFF

clone_size: NA
v_call: TRBV3-1/TRBV3-2
d_call: NA
j_call: TRBJ1-2
cdr3_nt: TGTGCCAGCAGCCCCGGTCCCTTGTCGCCGGATGGCTACACCTTC
cdr3_aa: CASSPGPLSPDGYTF

clone_size: NA
v_call: TRBV10-2
d_call: NA
j_call: TRBJ2-7
cdr3_nt: TGCGCCAGCAGGAAGGAGACTCGGAGCTCCTACGAGCAGTACTTC
cdr3_aa: CASRKETRSSYEQYF

clone_size: NA
v_call: TRBV11-2
d_call: NA
j_call: TRBJ2-2
cdr3_nt: TGTGCCAGCAGCTTAGTGCTGGGCACCGGGGAGCTGTTTTTT
cdr3_aa: CASSLVLGTGELFF

clone_size: NA
v_call: TRBV21-1
d_call: NA
j_call: TRBJ2-1
cdr3_nt: TGTGCCAGCAGCTCACGGGGGCCTTCCGGTGAGCAGTTCTTC
cdr3_aa: CASSSRGPSGEQFF

clone_size: once
v_call: TRBV11-3
d_call: NA
j_call: TRBJ1-1
cdr3_nt: TGTGCCAGCAGCTTAGACATGAACACTGAAGCTTTCTTT
cdr3_aa: CASSLDMNTEAFF

clone_size: NA
v_call: TRBV10-1
d_call: NA
j_call: TRBJ1-1
cdr3_nt: TGCGCCAGCAGTGAGTTTCGAGGGGGCACTGAAGCTTTCTTT
cdr3_aa: CASSEFRGGTEAFF

clone_size: NA
v_call: TRBV7-2
d_call: TRBD1
j_call: TRBJ1-4
cdr3_nt: TGTGCCAGCAGCGGGCGGACAGGGGCTGCTAATGAAAAACTGTTTTTT
cdr3_aa: CASSGRTGAANEKLFF

clone_size: NA
v_call: TRBV5-6
d_call: NA
j_call: TRBJ2-7
cdr3_nt: TGTGCCAGCAGGGCACCGGGCACCAGCTCCTACGAGCAGTACTTC
cdr3_aa: CASRAPGTSSYEQYF

clone_size: NA
v_call: TRBV9
d_call: TRBD1
j_call: TRBJ2-1
cdr3_nt: TGTGCCAGCAGCGTTCCCGGGACAGCGGTAGGCAATGAGCAGTTCTTC
cdr3_aa: CASSVPGTAVGNEQFF

clone_size: NA
v_call: TRBV28
d_call: NA
j_call: TRBJ1-5
cdr3_nt: TGTGCCAGCAGTACCAGGGTAGGTCAGCCCCAGCATTTT
cdr3_aa: CASSTRVGQPQHF

clone_size: NA
v_call: TRBV3-1/TRBV3-2
d_call: TRBD1
j_call: TRBJ2-3
cdr3_nt: TGTGCCAGCAGCCAACAATTCAGGGGGTCAGGCACAGATACGCAGTATTTT
cdr3_aa: CASSQQFRGSGTDTQYF

clone_size: NA
v_call: TRBV19
d_call: NA
j_call: TRBJ1-2
cdr3_nt: TGTGCCAGTAGTATAACCACGTTGAGGGCCTCCTATGGCTACACCTTC
cdr3_aa: CASSITTLRASYGYTF

clone_size: NA
v_call: TRBV6-1
d_call: NA
j_call: TRBJ1-3
cdr3_nt: TGTGCCAGCAGTGAAGTGTTTTCCTGGAGCTCTGGAAACACCATATATTTT
cdr3_aa: CASSEVFSWSSGNTIYF

clone_size: NA
v_call: TRBV27
d_call: TRBD1
j_call: TRBJ1-4
cdr3_nt: TGTGCCAGCAGTTCACAGGGGAAGGGGTTTTGGGAAAAACTGTTTTTT
cdr3_aa: CASSSQGKGFWEKLFF

clone_size: NA
v_call: TRBV19
d_call: TRBD1
j_call: TRBJ1-1
cdr3_nt: TGTGCCAGTAGCGACAGGGGAGGCACTGAAGCTTTCTTT
cdr3_aa: CASSDRGGTEAFF

clone_size: NA
v_call: TRBV3-1/TRBV3-2
d_call: NA
j_call: TRBJ1-6
cdr3_nt: TGTGCCAGCAGCCAAGGGGGCGGTTTTAGCCTTAATTCACCCCTCCACTTT
cdr3_aa: CASSQGGGFSLNSPLHF

clone_size: NA
v_call: TRBV19
d_call: TRBD2
j_call: TRBJ2-1
cdr3_nt: TGTGCCAGTAGTATGACGGGGGGGCCGATTGAGCAGTTCTTC
cdr3_aa: CASSMTGGPIEQFF

clone_size: NA
v_call: TRBV19
d_call: TRBD1
j_call: TRBJ1-2
cdr3_nt: TGTGCCAGTAGAAGACAACGGGGACAGGGATATGGCTACACCTTC
cdr3_aa: CASRRQRGQGYGYTF

clone_size: NA
v_call: TRBV30
d_call: NA
j_call: TRBJ1-6
cdr3_nt: TGTGCCTGCCCTGGGGCCGGAGGAAGAGCCTATAATTCACCCCTCCACTTT
cdr3_aa: CACPGAGGRAYNSPLHF

clone_size: NA
v_call: TRBV14
d_call: NA
j_call: TRBJ2-4
cdr3_nt: TGTGCCAGCAGCCAGGAGTTAGCCAAAAACATTCAGTACTTC
cdr3_aa: CASSQELAKNIQYF

clone_size: NA
v_call: TRBV7-9
d_call: NA
j_call: TRBJ1-2
cdr3_nt: TGTGCCAGCAGCTTAGTCGGTACGGGGGCTGGATATGGCTACACCTTC
cdr3_aa: CASSLVGTGAGYGYTF

clone_size: NA
v_call: TRBV7-3
d_call: TRBD2
j_call: TRBJ2-3
cdr3_nt: TGTGCCAGCAGCTCCCCCGTAGGACTAGCGGGAGTGACGGATACGCAGTATTTT
cdr3_aa: CASSSPVGLAGVTDTQYF

clone_size: NA
v_call: TRBV27
d_call: TRBD1
j_call: TRBJ2-3
cdr3_nt: TGTGCCACCGGGGGACAGGGAACGGATACGCAGTATTTT
cdr3_aa: CATGGQGTDTQYF

clone_size: NA
v_call: TRBV9
d_call: NA
j_call: TRBJ2-6
cdr3_nt: TGTGCCAGCTCGAGAGTCTCTGGGGCCAACGTCCTGACTTTC
cdr3_aa: CASSRVSGANVLTF

clone_size: NA
v_call: TRBV9
d_call: TRBD2
j_call: TRBJ2-5
cdr3_nt: TGTGCCAGCAGCGTAGGGGTAGCGGGAGGGCCAGAGACCCAGTACTTC
cdr3_aa: CASSVGVAGGPETQYF